This T cell receptor (beta chain) is from a study of T cells in Graves' hyperthyroidism and ophthalmopathy. The CDR3 totals 12 residues. The V end lost 2 bases, the J end lost 3 bases, and 4 bases lay between the germline ends. CDR1 and CDR2 (germline): MGHRA, YSYEKL. TCR beta CDR3 regions were amplified from RNA. TCR CDR3 underwent first-round RT-PCR with the HTBI primer set. TCRdb passed the multiplex PCR reads through MiXCR, listing each CDR3 protein once. The sample lists around 450,000 distinct CDR3 sequences, around 14% seen once, with roughly 13% in the top ten. The chain employs TRBV4-1 and TRBJ1-1; D ambiguous. The specimen sequenced was blood. The TCR originated in a woman between 18 and 29 years old with Graves' hyperthyroidism. CDR3 amino acids: CASSQQDTEAFF. Here the CDR3 DNA reads TGCGCCAGCAGCCAACAGGACACTGAAGCTTTCTTT.